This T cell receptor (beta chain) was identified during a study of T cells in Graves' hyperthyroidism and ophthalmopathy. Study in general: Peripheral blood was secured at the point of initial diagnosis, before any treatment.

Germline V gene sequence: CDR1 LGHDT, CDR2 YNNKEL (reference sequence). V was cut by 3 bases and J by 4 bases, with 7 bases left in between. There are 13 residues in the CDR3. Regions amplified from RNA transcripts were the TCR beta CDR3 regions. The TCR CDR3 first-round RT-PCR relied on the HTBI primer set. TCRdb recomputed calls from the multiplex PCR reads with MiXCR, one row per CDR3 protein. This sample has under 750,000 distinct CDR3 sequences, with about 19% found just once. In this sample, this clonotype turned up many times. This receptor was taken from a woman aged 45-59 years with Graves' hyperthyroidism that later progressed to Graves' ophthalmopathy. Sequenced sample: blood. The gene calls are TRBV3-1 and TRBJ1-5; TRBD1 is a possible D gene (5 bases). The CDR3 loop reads CASSHTGNQPQHF. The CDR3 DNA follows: TGTGCCAGCAGCCATACAGGAAATCAGCCCCAGCATTTT.